This TCR beta chain was identified in a study of CD8+ T cells in alopecia areata. Study-level findings and limits: Normal scalp had lower clonality than lesional scalp, with alopecia totalis/universalis lesions showing this most strongly.

cDNA serving as the sequencing template came from extracted, reverse transcribed RNA. Repertoires were generated with immunoSEQ multiplex PCR, while TCRdb's copy carries only in-frame clones and drops some. The data hold around 34,000 clones, with approximately 58% observed a single time. This clone has a handful of counts. Its antigen is as yet unknown. CDR1 SGHRS and CDR2 YFSETQ come from the germline V gene. The V gene end was trimmed by 5 bases and the J gene end by 7 bases; junction bases not matched to a gene: 18. There are 18 residues in the CDR3. Patients with alopecia areata provided lesional scalp punch biopsies as well as peripheral blood. Researchers picked out CD4+ and CD8+ T cells from PBMCs by sorting.

The sequencing input was NKG2D-high CD8+ T cells sorted from blood. The TCR sequence derives from a human donor with alopecia areata. This chain connects TRBV5-1 to TRBJ2-4; 10 nucleotides align to TRBD1. The CDR3 loop is CASSNGGSGQGFWNIQYF. CDR3 nucleotides: TGCGCCAGCAGTAACGGAGGGTCGGGACAGGGGTTTTGGAACATTCAGTACTTC.